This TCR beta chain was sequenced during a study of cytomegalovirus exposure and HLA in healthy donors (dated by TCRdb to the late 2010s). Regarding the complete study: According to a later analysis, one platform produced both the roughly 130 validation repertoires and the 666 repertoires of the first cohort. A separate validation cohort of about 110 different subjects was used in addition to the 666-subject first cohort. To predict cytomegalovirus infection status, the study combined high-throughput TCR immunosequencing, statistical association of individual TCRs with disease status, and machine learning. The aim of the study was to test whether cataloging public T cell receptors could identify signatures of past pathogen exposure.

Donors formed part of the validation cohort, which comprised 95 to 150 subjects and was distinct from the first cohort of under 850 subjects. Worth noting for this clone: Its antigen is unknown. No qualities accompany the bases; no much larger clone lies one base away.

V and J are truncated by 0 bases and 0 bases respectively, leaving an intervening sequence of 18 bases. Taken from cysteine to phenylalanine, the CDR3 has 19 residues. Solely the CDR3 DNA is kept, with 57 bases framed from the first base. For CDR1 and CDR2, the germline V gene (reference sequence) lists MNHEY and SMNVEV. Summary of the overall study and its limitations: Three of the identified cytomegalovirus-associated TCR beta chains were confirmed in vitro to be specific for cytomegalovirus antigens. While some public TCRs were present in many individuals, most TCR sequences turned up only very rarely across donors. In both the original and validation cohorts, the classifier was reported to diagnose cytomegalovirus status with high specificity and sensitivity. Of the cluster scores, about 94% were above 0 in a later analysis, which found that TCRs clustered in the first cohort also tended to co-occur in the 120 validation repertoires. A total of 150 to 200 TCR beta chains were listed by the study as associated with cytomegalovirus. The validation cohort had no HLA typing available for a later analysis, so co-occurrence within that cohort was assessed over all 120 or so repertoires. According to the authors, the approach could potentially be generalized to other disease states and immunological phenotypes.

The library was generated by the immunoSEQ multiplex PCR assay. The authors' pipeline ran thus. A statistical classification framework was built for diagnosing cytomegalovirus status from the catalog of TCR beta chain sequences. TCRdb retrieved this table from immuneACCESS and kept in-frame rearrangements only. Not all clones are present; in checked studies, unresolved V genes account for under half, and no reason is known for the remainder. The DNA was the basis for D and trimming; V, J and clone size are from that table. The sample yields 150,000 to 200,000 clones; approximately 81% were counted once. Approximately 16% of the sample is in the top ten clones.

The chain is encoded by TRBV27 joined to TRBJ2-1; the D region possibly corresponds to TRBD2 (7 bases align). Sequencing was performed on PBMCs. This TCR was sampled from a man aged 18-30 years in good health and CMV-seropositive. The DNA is TGTGCCAGCAGTTTATCGGAGGGGGGGCGGGGATTCTCCTACAATGAGCAGTTCTTC. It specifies CASSLSEGGRGFSYNEQFF.